This T cell receptor (beta chain) was retrieved from a study of T cells after yellow fever vaccination. Study-level points and caveats: Reappearance after the booster was observed for most primary-vaccination clones (around 96% CD4, almost 90% CD8).

This clonotype has only a few counts. Its cognate antigen is unknown. One entry per CDR3 protein, called by TCRdb with MiXCR from the 5' RACE reads. The sample holds more than 350,000 distinct CDR3 sequences, more than 9% seen once. CDR1 SGHTA and CDR2 FQGNSA come from the germline V gene. CDR3 length equals 17 residues. The V gene lost 3 bases and the J gene lost 6 bases, with 18 bases spanning the gap. The clonotype was recovered from a man younger than 35 who received the YFV17D yellow fever vaccine. J is TRBJ1-6 and V is TRBV7-2; unclear D gene. The input for sequencing was PBMCs, taken on the day of the first yellow fever vaccination. This CDR3 is CASSFSILVGSNSPLHF. CDR3 sequence (DNA): TGTGCCAGCAGCTTCAGTATTCTAGTCGGGAGTAATTCACCCCTCCACTTT.